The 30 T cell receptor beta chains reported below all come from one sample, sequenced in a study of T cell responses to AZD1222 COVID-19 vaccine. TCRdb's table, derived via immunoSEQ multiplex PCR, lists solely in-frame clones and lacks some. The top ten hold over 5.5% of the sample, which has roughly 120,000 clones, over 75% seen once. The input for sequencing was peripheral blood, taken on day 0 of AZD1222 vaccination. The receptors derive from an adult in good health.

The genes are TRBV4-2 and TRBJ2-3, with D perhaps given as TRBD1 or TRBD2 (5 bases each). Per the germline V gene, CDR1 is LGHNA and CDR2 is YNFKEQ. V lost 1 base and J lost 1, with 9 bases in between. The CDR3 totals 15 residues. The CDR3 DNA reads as TGTGCCAGCAGCCAAGGGGGGAGAGGCACAGATACGCAGTATTTT. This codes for CASSQGGRGTDTQYF.

CDR3 sequence: CASRTEGALNYGYTF. The CDR3 DNA reads as TGTGCCAGTAGGACCGAGGGGGCGTTAAACTATGGCTACACCTTC. This chain connects TRBV19 to TRBJ1-2; TRBD1 matches 7 bases. The trim removed 6 bases at V and 2 bases at J, leaving 9 bases unmatched. Germline V gives CDR1 LNHDA, CDR2 SQIVND (reference sequence). The CDR3 contains 15 residues.

The CDR3 DNA follows: TGTGCCAGCAGAGGTCCCGGTGGGAACACTGAAGCTTTCTTT. Amino acids: CASRGPGGNTEAFF. The chain combines TRBV28 with TRBJ1-1; D not resolved. CDR3 length: 14 amino acids. Germline V gene data show CDR1 as MDHEN and CDR2 as SYDVKM. Between the trimmed V and J ends, which lost 6 bases and 1 base, there was a span of 12 bases.

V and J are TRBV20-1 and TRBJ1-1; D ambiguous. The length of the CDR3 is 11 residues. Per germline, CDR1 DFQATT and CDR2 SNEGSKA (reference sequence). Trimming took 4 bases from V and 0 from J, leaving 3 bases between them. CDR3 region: CSATVNTEAFF. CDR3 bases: TGCAGTGCTACAGTGAACACTGAAGCTTTCTTT.

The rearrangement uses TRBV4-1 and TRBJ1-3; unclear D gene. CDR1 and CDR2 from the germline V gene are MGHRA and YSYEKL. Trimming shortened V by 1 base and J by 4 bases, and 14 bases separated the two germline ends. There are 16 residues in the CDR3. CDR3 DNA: TGCGCCAGCAGCCAAGGGTTTCGGTCGCGGGGAAACACCATATATTTT. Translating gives CASSQGFRSRGNTIYF.

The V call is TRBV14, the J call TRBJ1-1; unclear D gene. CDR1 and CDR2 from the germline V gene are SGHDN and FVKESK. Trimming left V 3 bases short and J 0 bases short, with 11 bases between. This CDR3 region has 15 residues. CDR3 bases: TGTGCCAGCAGCCAGAGGACGGGTTTGAACACTGAAGCTTTCTTT. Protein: CASSQRTGLNTEAFF.

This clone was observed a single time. This CDR3 is CASSPLVGEQYF. The CDR3 nucleotides read TGTGCCAGCTCACCACTGGTCGGCGAGCAGTACTTC. The V and J genes are TRBV18 and TRBJ2-7; no definite D call. The CDR3 is made up of 12 amino acids. V was clipped by 1 base and J by 6 bases, with 7 bases between them. CDR1 and CDR2 (germline): KGHSH, LQKENI.

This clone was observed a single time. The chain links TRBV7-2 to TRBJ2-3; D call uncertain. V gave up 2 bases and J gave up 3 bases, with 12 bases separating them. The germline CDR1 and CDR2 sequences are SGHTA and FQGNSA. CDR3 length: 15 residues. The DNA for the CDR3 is TGTGCCAGCAGCTTACGGGTCCCACCGACAGATACGCAGTATTTT. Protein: CASSLRVPPTDTQYF.

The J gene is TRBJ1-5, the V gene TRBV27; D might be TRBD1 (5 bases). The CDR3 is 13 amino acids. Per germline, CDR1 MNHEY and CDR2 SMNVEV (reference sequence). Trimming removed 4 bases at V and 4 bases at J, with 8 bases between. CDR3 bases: TGTGCCAGCAGTTGGGGCGGAAATCAGCCCCAGCATTTT. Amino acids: CASSWGGNQPQHF.

CDR3 nucleotide sequence: TGTGCCAGTAGTATATTGACAGGTTATCAGCCCCAGCATTTT. Protein product: CASSILTGYQPQHF. The chain couples TRBV19 to TRBJ1-5, with D possibly being TRBD1 (6 bases). CDR1 is LNHDA, CDR2 SQIVND, per germline (reference sequence). The V end was cut by 2 bases, the J end by 5 bases, with 10 bases between. The CDR3 is 14 amino acids. Full variable domain (missing parts from reference TRBV19 and TRBJ1-5): DGGITQSPKYLFRKEGQNVTLSCEQNLNHDAMYWYRQDPGQGLRLIYYSQIVNDFQKGDIAEGYSVSREKKESFPLTVTSAQKNPTAFYLCASSILTGYQPQHFGDGTRLSIL.

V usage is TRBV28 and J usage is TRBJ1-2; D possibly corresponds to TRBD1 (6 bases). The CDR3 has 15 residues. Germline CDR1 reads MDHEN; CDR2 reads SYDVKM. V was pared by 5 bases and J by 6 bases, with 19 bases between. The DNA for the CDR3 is TGTGCCAGCAGTCGCCAACTGACAGGAAGGAATGGCTACACCTTC. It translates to CASSRQLTGRNGYTF.

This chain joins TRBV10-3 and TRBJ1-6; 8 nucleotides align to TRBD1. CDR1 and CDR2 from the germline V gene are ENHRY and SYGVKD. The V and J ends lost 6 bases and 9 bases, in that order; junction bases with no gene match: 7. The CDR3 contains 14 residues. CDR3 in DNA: TGTGCCATCAGCGGGACAGGAGAAGGTTCACCCCTCCACTTT. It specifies CAISGTGEGSPLHF.

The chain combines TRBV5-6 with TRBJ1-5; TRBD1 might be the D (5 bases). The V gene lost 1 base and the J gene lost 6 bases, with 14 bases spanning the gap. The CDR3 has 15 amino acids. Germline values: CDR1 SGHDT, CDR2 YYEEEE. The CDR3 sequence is CASSLFRAGRQPQHF. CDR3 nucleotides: TGTGCCAGCAGCTTGTTCAGGGCTGGGCGTCAGCCCCAGCATTTT.

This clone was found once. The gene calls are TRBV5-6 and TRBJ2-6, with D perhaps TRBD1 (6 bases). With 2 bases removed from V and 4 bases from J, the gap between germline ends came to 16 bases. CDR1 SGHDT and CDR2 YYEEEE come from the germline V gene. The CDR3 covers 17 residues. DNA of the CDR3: TGTGCCAGCAGCTTAAAACAGGGCCTAGCAGGGGCCAACGTCCTGACTTTC. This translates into CASSLKQGLAGANVLTF.

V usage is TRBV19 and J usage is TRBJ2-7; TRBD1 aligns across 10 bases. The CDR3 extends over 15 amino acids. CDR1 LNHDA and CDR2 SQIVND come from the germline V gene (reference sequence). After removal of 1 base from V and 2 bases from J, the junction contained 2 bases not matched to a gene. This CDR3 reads CASSIGGQGAYEQYF. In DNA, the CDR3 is TGTGCCAGTAGTATAGGTGGACAGGGGGCCTACGAGCAGTACTTC.

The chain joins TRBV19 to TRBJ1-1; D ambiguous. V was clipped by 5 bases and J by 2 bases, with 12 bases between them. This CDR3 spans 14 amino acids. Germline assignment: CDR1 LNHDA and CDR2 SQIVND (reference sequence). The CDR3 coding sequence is TGTGCCAGTAGTGCCAGGACCGTAAACACTGAAGCTTTCTTT. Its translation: CASSARTVNTEAFF. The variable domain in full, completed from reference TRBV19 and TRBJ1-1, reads DGGITQSPKYLFRKEGQNVTLSCEQNLNHDAMYWYRQDPGQGLRLIYYSQIVNDFQKGDIAEGYSVSREKKESFPLTVTSAQKNPTAFYLCASSARTVNTEAFFGQGTRLTVV.

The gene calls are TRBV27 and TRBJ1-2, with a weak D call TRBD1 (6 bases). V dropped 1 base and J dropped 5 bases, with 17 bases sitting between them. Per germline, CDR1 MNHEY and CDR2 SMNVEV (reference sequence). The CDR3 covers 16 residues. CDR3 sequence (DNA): TGTGCCAGCAGTTTATGGGGAGGGGACAAGGGATATGGCTACACCTTC. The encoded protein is CASSLWGGDKGYGYTF.

CDR3 DNA sequence: TGTGCCAGCAGCCTGGAGCGGACCTTGGGGGCCACTGAAGCTTTCTTT. Its translation is CASSLERTLGATEAFF. This sequence joins TRBV5-4 and TRBJ1-1; D possibly corresponds to TRBD1 (6 bases). The CDR3 spans 16 residues. The germline gives CDR1 SGHNT, CDR2 YYREEE (reference sequence). With 4 bases removed from V and 4 bases from J, the gap between germline ends came to 20 bases.

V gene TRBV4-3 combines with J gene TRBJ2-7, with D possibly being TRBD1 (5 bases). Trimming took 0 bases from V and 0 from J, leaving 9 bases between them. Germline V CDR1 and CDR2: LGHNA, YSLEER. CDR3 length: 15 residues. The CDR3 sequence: CASSQDSRDSYEQYF. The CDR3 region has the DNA TGCGCCAGCAGCCAAGACAGCAGGGACTCCTACGAGCAGTACTTC.

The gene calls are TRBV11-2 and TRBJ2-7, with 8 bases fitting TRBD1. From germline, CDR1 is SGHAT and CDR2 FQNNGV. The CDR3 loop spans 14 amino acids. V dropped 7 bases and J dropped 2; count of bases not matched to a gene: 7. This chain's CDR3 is CASTGQGDPYEQYF. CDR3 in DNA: TGTGCCAGCACCGGACAGGGAGACCCCTACGAGCAGTACTTC. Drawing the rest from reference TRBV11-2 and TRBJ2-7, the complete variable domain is EAGVAQSPRYKIIEKRQSVAFWCNPISGHATLYWYQQILGQGPKLLIQFQNNGVVDDSQLPKDRFSAERLKGVDSTLKIQPAKLEDSAVYLCASTGQGDPYEQYFGPGTRLTVT.

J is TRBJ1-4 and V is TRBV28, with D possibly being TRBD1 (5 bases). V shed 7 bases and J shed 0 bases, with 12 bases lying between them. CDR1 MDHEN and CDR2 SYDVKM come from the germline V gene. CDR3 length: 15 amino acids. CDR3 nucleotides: TGTGCCAGCACTGGGACGGCAGCAACTAATGAAAAACTGTTTTTT. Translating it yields CASTGTAATNEKLFF.

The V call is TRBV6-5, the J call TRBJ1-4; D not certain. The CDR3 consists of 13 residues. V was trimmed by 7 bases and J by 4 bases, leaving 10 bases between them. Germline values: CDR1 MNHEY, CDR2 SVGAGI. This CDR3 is CASMGGYNEKLFF. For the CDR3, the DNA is TGTGCCAGCATGGGCGGATATAATGAAAAACTGTTTTTT.

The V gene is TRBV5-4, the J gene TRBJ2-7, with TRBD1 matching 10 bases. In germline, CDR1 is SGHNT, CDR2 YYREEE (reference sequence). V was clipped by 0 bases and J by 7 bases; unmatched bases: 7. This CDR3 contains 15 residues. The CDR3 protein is CASSLASGTGDEQYF. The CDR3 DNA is TGTGCCAGCAGCTTGGCTTCCGGGACAGGGGATGAGCAGTACTTC.

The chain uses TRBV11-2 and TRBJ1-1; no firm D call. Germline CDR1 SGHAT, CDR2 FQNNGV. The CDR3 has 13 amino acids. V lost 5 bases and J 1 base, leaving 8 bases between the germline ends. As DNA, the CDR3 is TGTGCCAGCAGCCCGCCCGGGAACACTGAAGCTTTCTTT. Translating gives CASSPPGNTEAFF.

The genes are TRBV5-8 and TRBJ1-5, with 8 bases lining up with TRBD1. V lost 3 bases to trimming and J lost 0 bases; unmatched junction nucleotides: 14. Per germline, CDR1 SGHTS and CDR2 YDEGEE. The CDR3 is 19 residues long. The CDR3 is CASSSSTGALRYSNQPQHF. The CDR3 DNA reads TGTGCCAGCAGCTCCTCGACAGGGGCGTTGCGTTATAGCAATCAGCCCCAGCATTTT.

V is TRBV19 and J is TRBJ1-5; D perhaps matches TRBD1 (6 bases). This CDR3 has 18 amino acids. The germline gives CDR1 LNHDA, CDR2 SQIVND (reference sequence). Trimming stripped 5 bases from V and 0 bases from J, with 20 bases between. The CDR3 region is CASSPQTGTLYSNQPQHF. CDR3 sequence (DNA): TGTGCCAGTAGTCCCCAGACAGGAACCCTCTATAGCAATCAGCCCCAGCATTTT. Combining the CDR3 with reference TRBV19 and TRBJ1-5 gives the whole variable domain DGGITQSPKYLFRKEGQNVTLSCEQNLNHDAMYWYRQDPGQGLRLIYYSQIVNDFQKGDIAEGYSVSREKKESFPLTVTSAQKNPTAFYLCASSPQTGTLYSNQPQHFGDGTRLSIL.

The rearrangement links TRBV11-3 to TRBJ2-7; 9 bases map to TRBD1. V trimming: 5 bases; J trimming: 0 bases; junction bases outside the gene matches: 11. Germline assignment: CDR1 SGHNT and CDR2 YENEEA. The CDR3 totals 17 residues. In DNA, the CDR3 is TGTGCCAGCAGCGGACTGACAGGGGGAAGAAGCTCCTACGAGCAGTACTTC. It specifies CASSGLTGGRSSYEQYF.

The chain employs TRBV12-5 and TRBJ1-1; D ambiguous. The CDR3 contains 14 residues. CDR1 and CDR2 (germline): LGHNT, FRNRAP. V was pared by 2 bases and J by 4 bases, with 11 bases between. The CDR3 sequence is CASGLRRVGTEAFF. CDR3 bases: TGTGCTAGTGGTTTGAGGCGGGTTGGCACTGAAGCTTTCTTT. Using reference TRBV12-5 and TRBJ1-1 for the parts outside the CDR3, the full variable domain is DARVTQTPRHKVTEMGQEVTMRCQPILGHNTVFWYRQTMMQGLELLAYFRNRAPLDDSGMPKDRFSAEMPDATLATLKIQPSEPRDSAVYFCASGLRRVGTEAFFGQGTRLTVV.

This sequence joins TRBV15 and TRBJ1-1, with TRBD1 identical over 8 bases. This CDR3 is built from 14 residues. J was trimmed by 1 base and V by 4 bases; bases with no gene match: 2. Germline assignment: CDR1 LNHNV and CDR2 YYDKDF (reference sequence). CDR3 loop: CATSKGTGNTEAFF. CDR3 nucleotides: TGTGCCACCAGCAAGGGGACAGGGAACACTGAAGCTTTCTTT.

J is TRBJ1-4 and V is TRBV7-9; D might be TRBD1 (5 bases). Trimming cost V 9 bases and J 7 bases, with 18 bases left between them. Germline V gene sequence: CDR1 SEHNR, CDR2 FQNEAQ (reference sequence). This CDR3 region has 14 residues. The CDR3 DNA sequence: TGTGCCAGGGCGGCGGGGGGTTTCGGTGAAAAACTGTTTTTT. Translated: CARAAGGFGEKLFF.